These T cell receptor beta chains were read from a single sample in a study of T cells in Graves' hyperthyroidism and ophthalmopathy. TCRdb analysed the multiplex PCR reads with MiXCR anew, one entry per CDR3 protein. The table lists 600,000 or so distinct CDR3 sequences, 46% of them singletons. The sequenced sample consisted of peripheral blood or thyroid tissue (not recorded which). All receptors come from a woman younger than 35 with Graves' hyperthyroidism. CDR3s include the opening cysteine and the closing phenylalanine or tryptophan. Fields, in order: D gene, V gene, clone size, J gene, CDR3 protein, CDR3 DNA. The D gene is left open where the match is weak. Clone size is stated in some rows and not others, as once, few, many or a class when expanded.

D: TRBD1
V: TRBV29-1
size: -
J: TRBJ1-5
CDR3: CSARQGPQHF
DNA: TGCAGCGCTAGACAGGGGCCCCAGCATTTT

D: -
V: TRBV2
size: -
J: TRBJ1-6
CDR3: CAWSVQWSPLHF
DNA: TGTGCCTGGAGTGTACAGTGGTCACCCCTCCACTTT

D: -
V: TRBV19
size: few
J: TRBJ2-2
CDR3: CASSMVSANTGELFF
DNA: TGTGCCAGTAGTATGGTGTCGGCGAACACCGGGGAGCTGTTTTTT

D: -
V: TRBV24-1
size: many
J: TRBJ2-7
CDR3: CATSERDTTYEQYF
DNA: TGTGCCACCAGTGAACGGGACACTACGTACGAGCAGTACTTC

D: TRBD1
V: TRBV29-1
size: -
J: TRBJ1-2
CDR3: CRGRQGGRYGYTF
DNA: TGCAGAGGACGACAGGGGGGACGTTATGGCTACACCTTC

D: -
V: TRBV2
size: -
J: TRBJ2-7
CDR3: CASSESSPELGYEQYF
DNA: TGTGCCAGCAGTGAAAGTTCACCGGAGTTAGGGTACGAGCAGTACTTC

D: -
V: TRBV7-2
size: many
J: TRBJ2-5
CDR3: CASSLSDPETQYF
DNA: TGTGCCAGCAGCTTAAGCGACCCAGAGACCCAGTACTTC

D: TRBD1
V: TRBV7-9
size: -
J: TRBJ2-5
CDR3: CASSQGTGGTQYF
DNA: TGTGCCAGCAGCCAGGGGACAGGGGGTACCCAGTACTTC

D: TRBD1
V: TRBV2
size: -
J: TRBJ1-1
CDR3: CASSPGTAVGNTEAFF
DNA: TGTGCCAGCAGTCCTGGGACAGCGGTGGGGAACACTGAAGCTTTCTTT

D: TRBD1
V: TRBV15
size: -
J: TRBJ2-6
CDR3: CATSDGQGSGANVLTF
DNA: TGTGCCACCAGTGATGGACAGGGCTCTGGGGCCAACGTCCTGACTTTC

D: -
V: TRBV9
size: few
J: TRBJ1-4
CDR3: CASSPPPGATNEKLFF
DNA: TGTGCCAGCAGCCCACCACCGGGGGCAACTAATGAAAAACTGTTTTTT

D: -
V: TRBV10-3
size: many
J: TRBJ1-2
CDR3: CAISEGQGNYGYTF
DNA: TGTGCCATCAGTGAGGGGCAGGGGAATTACGGCTACACCTTC

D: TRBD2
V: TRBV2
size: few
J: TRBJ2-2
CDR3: CASSPLAGDTGELFF
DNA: TGTGCCAGCAGTCCCCTAGCGGGAGATACCGGGGAGCTGTTTTTT

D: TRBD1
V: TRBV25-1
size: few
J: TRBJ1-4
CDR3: CASSYLIGQGKEKLFF
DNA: TGTGCCAGCAGTTACCTAATCGGACAGGGGAAAGAAAAACTGTTTTTT

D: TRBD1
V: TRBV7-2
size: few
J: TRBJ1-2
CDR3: CASSPQGAIGYTF
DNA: TGTGCCAGCAGCCCACAGGGGGCAATTGGCTACACCTTC

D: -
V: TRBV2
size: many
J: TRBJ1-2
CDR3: CASRAGAGGLDGYTF
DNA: TGTGCCAGCAGGGCAGGGGCTGGGGGACTCGATGGCTACACCTTC

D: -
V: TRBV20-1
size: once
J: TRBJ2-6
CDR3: CGARDEYSGANVLTF
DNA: TGCGGTGCTAGAGACGAATACTCTGGGGCCAACGTCCTGACTTTC

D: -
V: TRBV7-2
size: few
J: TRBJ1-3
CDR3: CASSSRVLPSGNTIYF
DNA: TGTGCCAGCAGTTCTAGAGTGCTTCCCTCTGGAAACACCATATATTTT

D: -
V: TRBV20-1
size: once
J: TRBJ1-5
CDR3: CSAKGQGNQPQHF
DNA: TGCAGTGCAAAGGGGCAGGGGAACCAGCCCCAGCATTTT

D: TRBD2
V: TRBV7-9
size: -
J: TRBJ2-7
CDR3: CASSIKAGDTYEQYF
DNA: TGTGCCAGTAGTATAAAAGCGGGAGACACCTACGAGCAGTACTTC

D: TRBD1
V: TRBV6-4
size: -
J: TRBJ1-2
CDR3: CASSASRGLYGYTF
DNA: TGTGCCAGCAGTGCCTCTAGGGGGCTATATGGCTACACCTTC

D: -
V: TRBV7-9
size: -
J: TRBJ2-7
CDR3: CASSLPGTPYEQYF
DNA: TGTGCCAGCAGCTTACCCGGGACACCCTACGAGCAGTACTTC